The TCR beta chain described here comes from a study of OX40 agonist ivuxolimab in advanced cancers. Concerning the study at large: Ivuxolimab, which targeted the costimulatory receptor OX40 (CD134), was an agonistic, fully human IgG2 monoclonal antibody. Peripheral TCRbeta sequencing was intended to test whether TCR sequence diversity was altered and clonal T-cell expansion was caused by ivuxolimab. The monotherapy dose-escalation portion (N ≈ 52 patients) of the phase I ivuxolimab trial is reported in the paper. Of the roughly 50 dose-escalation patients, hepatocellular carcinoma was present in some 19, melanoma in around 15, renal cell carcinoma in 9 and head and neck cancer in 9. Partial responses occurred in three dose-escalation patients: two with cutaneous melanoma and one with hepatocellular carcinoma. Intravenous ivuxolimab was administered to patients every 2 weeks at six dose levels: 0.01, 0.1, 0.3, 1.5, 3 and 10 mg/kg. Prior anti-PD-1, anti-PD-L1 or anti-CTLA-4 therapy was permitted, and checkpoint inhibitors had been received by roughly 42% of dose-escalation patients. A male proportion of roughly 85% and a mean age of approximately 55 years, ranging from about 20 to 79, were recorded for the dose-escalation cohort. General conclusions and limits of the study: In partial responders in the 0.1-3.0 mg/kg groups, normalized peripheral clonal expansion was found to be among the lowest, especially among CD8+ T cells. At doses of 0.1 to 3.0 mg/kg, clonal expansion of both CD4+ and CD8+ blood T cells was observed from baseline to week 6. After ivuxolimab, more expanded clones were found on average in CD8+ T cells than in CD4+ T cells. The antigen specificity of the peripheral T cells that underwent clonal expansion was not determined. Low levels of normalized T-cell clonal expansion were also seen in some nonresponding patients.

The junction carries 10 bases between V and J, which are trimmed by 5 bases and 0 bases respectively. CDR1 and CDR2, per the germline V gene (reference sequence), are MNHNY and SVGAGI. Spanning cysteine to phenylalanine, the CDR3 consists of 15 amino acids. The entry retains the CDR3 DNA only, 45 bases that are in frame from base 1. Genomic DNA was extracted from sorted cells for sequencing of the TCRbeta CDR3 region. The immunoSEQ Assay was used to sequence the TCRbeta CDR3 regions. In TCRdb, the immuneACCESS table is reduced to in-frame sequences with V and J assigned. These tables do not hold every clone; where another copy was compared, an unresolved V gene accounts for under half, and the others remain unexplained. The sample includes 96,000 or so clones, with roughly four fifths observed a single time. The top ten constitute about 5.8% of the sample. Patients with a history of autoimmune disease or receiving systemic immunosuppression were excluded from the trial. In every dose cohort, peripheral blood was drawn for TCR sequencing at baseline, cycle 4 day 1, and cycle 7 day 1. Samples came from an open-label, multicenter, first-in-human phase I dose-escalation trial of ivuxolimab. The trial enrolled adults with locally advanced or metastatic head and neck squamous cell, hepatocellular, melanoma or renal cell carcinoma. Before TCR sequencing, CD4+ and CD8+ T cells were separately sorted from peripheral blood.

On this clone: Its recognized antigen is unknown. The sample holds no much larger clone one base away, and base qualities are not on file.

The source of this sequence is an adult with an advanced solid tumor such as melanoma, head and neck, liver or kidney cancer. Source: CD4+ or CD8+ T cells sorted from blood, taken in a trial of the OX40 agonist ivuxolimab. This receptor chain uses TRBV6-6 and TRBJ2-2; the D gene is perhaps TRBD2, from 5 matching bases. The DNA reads TGTGCCAGCAGTGAGACGGGGACGAACACCGGGGAGCTGTTTTTT. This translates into CASSETGTNTGELFF.